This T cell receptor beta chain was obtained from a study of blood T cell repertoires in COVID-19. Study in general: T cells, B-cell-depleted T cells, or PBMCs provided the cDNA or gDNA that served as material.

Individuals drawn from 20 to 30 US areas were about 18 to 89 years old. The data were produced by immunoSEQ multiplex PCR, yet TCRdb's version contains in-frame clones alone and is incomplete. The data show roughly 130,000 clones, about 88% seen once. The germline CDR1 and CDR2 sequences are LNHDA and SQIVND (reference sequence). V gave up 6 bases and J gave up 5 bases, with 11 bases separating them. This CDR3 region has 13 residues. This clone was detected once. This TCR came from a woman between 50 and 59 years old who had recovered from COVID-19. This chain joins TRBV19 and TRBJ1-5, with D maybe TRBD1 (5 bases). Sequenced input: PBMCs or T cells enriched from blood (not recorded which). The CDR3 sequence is CASRGQPYQPQHF. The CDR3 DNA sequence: TGTGCCAGTAGAGGACAACCCTATCAGCCCCAGCATTTT.